This is a list of T cell receptor beta chains from one sample in a study of blood T cell repertoires in COVID-19. Method: immunoSEQ multiplex PCR; TCRdb's copy keeps in-frame clones and lacks some. Of a few hundred thousand clones in the sample, around 89% are singletons; the top ten hold 1.5% to 2%. Material for sequencing was PBMCs or T cells enriched from blood (not recorded which). The receptors stem from a woman aged 40 to 50 who had recovered from COVID-19. Both conserved end residues are part of each CDR3. The D gene is left open where the match is weak. Rows may omit the clone size; those that give it use once, few, many or a size class.

D,V,J,length,size,DNA,CDR3
NA,TRBV9,TRBJ2-3,13,NA,TGTGCCAGCAGCGGGGAGGGCACAGATACGCAGTATTTT,CASSGEGTDTQYF
TRBD1,TRBV4-1,TRBJ1-2,14,once,TGCGCCAGCAGCCAGGGACAGGGACCTTATGGCTACACCTTC,CASSQGQGPYGYTF
TRBD1,TRBV18,TRBJ2-2,14,NA,TGTGCCAGCTCGGGACAGGACTACACCGGGGAGCTGTTTTTT,CASSGQDYTGELFF
NA,TRBV6-2/TRBV6-3,TRBJ2-5,18,NA,TGTGCCAGCAGTTACTCGAAATCCCGGCACTCCGGGGGAGAGACCCAGTACTTC,CASSYSKSRHSGGETQYF
NA,TRBV7-2,TRBJ2-5,14,NA,TGTGCCAGCAGCTTCGACTCCCTCCAAGAGACCCAGTACTTC,CASSFDSLQETQYF
TRBD1,TRBV6-2/TRBV6-3,TRBJ1-2,15,NA,TGTGCCAGCAGTTCCGGGACAGGGGAAGAGAATGGCTACACCTTC,CASSSGTGEENGYTF
NA,TRBV2,TRBJ2-7,15,NA,TGTGCCAGCAGTGAAAAAGGGGTAACTACCTACGAGCAGTACTTC,CASSEKGVTTYEQYF
NA,TRBV12-3/TRBV12-4,TRBJ1-1,12,once,TGTGCCACCACAGTTTACGGCAGCGAAGCTTTCTTT,CATTVYGSEAFF
TRBD2,TRBV19,TRBJ2-7,15,NA,TGTGCCAGTACTCCAACCGGGACTAGACACTACGAGCAGTACTTC,CASTPTGTRHYEQYF
NA,TRBV5-1,TRBJ2-7,13,NA,TGCGCCAGCAGCTTGGACTTATACTACGAGCAGTACTTC,CASSLDLYYEQYF
NA,TRBV7-2,TRBJ1-1,14,NA,TGTGCCAGCAGCCCCGGCGGTCCTAACACTGAAGCTTTCTTT,CASSPGGPNTEAFF